This T cell receptor beta chain was found in a study of identical twins. Study-level points and caveats: Shared out-of-frame alpha sequences (those common to twins) showed excess low generation probability. Cord blood's abundant beta clonotypes had fewer insertions, unlike memory repertoires. Models underestimated how often monozygotic twins shared out-of-frame TCR alpha.

Germline lookup yields CDR1 SEHNR and CDR2 FQNEAQ (reference sequence). J gave up 6 bases and V 0 bases, and 4 bases lay outside the gene matches. The CDR3 extends over 14 amino acids. MiXCR was run by TCRdb on the 5' RACE reads, yielding one entry per CDR3 protein. This sample has around 450,000 distinct CDR3 sequences, with around 14% found just once. This clonotype turned up a few times. Its antigen is not identified. Another study also made use of these data, one on yellow fever vaccine responses in identical twins.

The chain uses TRBV7-9 and TRBJ2-7; 8 bases line up with TRBD1. The clonotype originates from a woman under 30 in good health. The sample consisted of CD4+ T cells sorted from blood. The CDR3 nucleotides read TGTGCCAGCAGCTTAGCGGCCGACAGGGGCGAGCAGTACTTC. This codes for CASSLAADRGEQYF.